This entry concerns a single T cell receptor (beta chain). Clones were sequenced by immunoSEQ multiplex PCR, and TCRdb holds only the in-frame ones, with some missing. Altogether about 170,000 clones are present, 93% being singletons, with the ten largest covering approximately 4%. This entry is derived from a study of control samples from healthy donors and cancer patients. CDR1 and CDR2 (germline): SNHLY, FYNNEI. Between the trimmed V and J ends, which lost 2 bases and 3 bases, there was a span of 10 bases. The CDR3 length is 14 residues. Sequencing was performed on blood. The source is a woman aged 60-75 years in good health. This chain joins TRBV2 and TRBJ1-1; no clear D gene. This chain's CDR3 is CASSERRLYTEAFF. CDR3 in DNA: TGTGCCAGCAGTGAACGGAGGTTGTACACTGAAGCTTTCTTT.